This TCR beta chain was found in a study of PD-1 blockade in classical Hodgkin lymphoma. Germline assignment: CDR1 MDHEN and CDR2 SYDVKM. This CDR3 has 13 residues. With V trimmed by 6 bases and J by 6 bases, 6 bases remained unmatched. Concerning this clone itself: No antigen is known for it.

Using immunoSEQ multiplex PCR, the repertoire was profiled, and TCRdb retains in-frame clones only, with some absent. The table includes 9,500 to 13,000 clones, 70% to 85% detected once. All patients experienced relapse after autologous stem cell transplantation, and brentuximab vedotin exposure was variable. Patients' outcomes at their best amounted to complete response, partial response or progressive disease. General study points: Nivolumab initiation under 1 year post-ASCT meant exclusion.

This chain joins TRBV28 and TRBJ1-1; TRBD1 matches 8 bases. This material consisted of peripheral blood mononuclear cells (PBMCs), taken at baseline. The receptor was derived from a human donor with classical Hodgkin lymphoma. CDR3 DNA sequence: TGTGCCAGCAGGACCGGACAGGGCGCTGAAGCTTTCTTT. This codes for CASRTGQGAEAFF.